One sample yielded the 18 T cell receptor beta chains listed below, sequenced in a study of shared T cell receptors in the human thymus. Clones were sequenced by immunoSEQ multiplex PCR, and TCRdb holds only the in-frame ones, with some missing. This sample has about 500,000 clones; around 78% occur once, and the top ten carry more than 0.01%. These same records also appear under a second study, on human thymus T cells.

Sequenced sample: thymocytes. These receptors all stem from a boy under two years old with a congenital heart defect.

The CDR3 DNA reads TGTGCCAGCAGTTACGTTCTTGTGGGGGGTGAGCAGTTCTTC. As protein: CASSYVLVGGEQFF. The chain combines TRBV6-5 with TRBJ2-1, with D possibly TRBD2 on 6 matching bases. From germline, CDR1 is MNHEY and CDR2 SVGAGI. The CDR3 spans 14 residues. Trimming cost V 2 bases and J 9 bases, with 14 bases left between them.

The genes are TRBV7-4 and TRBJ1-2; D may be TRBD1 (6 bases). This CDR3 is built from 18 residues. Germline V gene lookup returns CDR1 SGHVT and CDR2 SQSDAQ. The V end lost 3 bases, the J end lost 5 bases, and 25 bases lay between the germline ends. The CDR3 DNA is TGTGCCAGCAGCTTCCCCTCAAGAATAAGGACAGATCCTTATGGCTACACCTTC. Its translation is CASSFPSRIRTDPYGYTF.

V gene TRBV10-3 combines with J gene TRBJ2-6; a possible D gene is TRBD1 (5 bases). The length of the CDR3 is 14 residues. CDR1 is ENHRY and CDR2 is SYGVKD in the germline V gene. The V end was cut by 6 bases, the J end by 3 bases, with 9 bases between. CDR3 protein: CAISWGYGANVLTF. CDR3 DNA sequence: TGTGCCATCAGCTGGGGCTATGGGGCCAACGTCCTGACTTTC.

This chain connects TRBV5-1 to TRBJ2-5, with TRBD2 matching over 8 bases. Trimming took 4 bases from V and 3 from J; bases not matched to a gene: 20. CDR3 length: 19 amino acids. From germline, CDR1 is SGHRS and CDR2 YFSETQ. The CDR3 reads CASSPDYPRGGTWEETQYF. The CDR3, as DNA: TGCGCCAGCAGCCCTGATTACCCCCGCGGGGGGACTTGGGAAGAGACCCAGTACTTC. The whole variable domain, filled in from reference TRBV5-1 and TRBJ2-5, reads KAGVTQTPRYLIKTRGQQVTLSCSPISGHRSVSWYQQTPGQGLQFLFEYFSETQRNKGNFPGRFSGRQFSNSRSEMNVSTLELGDSALYLCASSPDYPRGGTWEETQYFGPGTRLLVL.

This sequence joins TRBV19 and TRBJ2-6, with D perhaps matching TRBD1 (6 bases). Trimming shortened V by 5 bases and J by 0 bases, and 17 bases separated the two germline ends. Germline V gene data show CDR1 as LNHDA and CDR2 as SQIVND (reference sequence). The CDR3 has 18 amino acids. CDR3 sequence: CASSHVGHRSSGANVLTF. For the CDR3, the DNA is TGTGCCAGTAGTCATGTGGGACATAGGAGCTCTGGGGCCAACGTCCTGACTTTC.

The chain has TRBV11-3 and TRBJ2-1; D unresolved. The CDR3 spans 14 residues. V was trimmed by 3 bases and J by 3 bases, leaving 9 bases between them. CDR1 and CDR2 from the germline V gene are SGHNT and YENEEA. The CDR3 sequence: CASSFRSLYNEQFF. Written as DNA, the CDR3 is TGTGCCAGCAGCTTCCGGTCCCTCTACAATGAGCAGTTCTTC.

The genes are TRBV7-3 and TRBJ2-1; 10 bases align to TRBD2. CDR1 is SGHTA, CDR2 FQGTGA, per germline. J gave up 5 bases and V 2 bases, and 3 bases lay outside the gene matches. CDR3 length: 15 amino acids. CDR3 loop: CASSLGLAGDNEQFF. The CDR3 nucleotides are TGTGCCAGCAGCTTAGGCCTAGCGGGAGACAATGAGCAGTTCTTC.

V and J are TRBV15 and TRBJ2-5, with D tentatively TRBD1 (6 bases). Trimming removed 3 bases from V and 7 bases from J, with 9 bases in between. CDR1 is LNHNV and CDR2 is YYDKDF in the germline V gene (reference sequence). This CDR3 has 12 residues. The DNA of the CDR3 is TGTGCCACCAGCAGCCTCAGGGGGACCCAGTACTTC. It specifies CATSSLRGTQYF.

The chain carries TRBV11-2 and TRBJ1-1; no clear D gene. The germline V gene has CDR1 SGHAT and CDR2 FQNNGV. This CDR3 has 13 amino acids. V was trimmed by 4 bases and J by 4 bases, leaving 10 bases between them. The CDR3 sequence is CASSSPPGTEAFF. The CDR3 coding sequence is TGTGCCAGCAGCTCCCCCCCGGGCACTGAAGCTTTCTTT.

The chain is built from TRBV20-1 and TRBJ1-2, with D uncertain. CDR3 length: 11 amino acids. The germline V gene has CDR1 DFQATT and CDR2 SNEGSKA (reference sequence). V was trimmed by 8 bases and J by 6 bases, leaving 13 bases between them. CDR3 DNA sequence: TGCAGTTCCCGGTCCCGAGATGGCTACACCTTC. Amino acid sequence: CSSRSRDGYTF.

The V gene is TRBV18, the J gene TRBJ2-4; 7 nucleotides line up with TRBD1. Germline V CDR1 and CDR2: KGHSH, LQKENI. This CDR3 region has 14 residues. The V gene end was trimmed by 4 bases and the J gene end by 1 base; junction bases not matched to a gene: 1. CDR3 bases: TGTGCCAGCTCACAGGGGGCGGCCAAAAACATTCAGTACTTC. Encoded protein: CASSQGAAKNIQYF.

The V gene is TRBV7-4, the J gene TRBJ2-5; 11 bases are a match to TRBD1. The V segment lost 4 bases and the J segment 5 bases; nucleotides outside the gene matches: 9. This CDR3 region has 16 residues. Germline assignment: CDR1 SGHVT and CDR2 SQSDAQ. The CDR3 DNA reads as TGTGCCAGCAGCTGGGAGAGGACAGGGGGCAGGGAGACCCAGTACTTC. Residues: CASSWERTGGRETQYF.

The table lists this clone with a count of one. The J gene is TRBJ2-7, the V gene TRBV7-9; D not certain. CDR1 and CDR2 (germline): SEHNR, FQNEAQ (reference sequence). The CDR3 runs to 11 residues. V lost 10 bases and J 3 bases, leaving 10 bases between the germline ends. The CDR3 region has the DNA TGTGCCATAGGAGTCCTCTACGAGCAGTACTTC. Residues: CAIGVLYEQYF.

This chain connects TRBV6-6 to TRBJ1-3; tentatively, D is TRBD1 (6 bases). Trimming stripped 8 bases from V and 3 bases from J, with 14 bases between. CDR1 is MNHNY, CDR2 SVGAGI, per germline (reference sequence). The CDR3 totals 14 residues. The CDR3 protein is CASVGGAGGNTIYF. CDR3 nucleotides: TGTGCCAGCGTTGGGGGGGCAGGTGGAAACACCATATATTTT.

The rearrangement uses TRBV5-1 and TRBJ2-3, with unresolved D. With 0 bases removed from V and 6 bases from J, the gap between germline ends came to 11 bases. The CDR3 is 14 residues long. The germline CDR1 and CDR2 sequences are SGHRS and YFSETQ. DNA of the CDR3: TGCGCCAGCAGCTTGGTGGCAACCGGGGATACGCAGTATTTT. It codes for CASSLVATGDTQYF.

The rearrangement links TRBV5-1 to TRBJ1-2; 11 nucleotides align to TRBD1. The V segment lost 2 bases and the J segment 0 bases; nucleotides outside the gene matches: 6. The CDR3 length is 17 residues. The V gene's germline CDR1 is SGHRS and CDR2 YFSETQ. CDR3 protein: CASSFRDRGGTNYGYTF. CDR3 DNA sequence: TGCGCCAGCAGCTTCCGGGACAGGGGGGGGACTAACTATGGCTACACCTTC.

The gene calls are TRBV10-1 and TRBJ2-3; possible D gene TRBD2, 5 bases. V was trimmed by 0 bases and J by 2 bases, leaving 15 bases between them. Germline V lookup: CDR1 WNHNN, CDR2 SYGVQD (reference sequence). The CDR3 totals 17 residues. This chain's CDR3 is CASSESIASSSTDTQYF. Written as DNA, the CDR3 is TGCGCCAGCAGTGAGTCGATCGCGTCTAGCTCCACAGATACGCAGTATTTT.

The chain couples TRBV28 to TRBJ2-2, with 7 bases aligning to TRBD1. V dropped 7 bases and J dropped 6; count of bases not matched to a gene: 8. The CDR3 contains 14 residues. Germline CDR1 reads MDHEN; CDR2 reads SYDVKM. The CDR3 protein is CASTKPQGAGELFF. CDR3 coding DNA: TGTGCCAGCACTAAACCTCAGGGGGCCGGGGAGCTGTTTTTT.